Below, one T cell receptor (beta chain) is given with its context. Its antigen remains unidentified. No quality values exist for individual bases; no much larger clone is one base distant. These data come from a study of blood T cells in healthy people across ages (dated by TCRdb to the mid-2010s). The study in broad terms: In model experiments, roughly one uniquely barcoded TCR beta cDNA molecule per two T cells was captured by template switching. The study measured age-related changes in TCR beta repertoire diversity using deep sequencing normalized with unique cDNA molecular identifiers. Four age groups were formed from the donors: young (average approximately 15 years), middle-aged (approximately 42), aged (approximately 60) and long-lived (about 80). To avoid experimental bias, donors of different ages were spread randomly across the sequencing lanes. Two additional independent replicas of 1 million unique cDNA reads from the same blood draw were analyzed for two donors (one aged 18 to 29 and one aged 80 or older). What the study reported, not specific to this receptor: As age increased, observed TCR beta diversity per million T cells dropped in a roughly linear way, and a significant reduction was already evident by age 40. Since profiling was done on bulk unsorted PBMCs, naive and antigen-experienced compartments could not be conclusively compared. The CMV infection status of donors was not known, potentially confounding age-related changes in expanded clonotypes. A strong correlation was found between observed TCR beta diversity and the percentage of naive T cells measured by flow cytometry. The long-lived group showed more naive CD4+ T cells, fewer expanded clones and increased TCR diversity than the aged group, suggesting age selection. Total diversity estimates from one million sequenced T cells were considered lower bounds and underestimates.

The donors were roughly 38 Caucasian individuals from Russia, aged roughly 6 to 100 years, who were systemically healthy. Each donor gave 8 to 10 milliliters of peripheral blood, collected into EDTA-treated Vacutainer tubes. PBMCs were isolated by Ficoll-Paque density-gradient centrifugation, with at least 7 million obtained per sample. Trizol reagent was used to extract total RNA from the PBMCs, yielding at least 5.5 micrograms per sample. Naive CD45RAhigh/CD27high T cell percentages were measured by flow cytometry on a PBMC aliquot from every donor. Trimming removed 2 bases from V and 7 bases from J, leaving 9 bases between the germline ends. Its CDR3 holds 13 amino acids, cysteine through phenylalanine. Just the 39-base CDR3 DNA is kept, in frame starting at base 1. The germline V gene (reference sequence) specifies GTSNPN as CDR1 and SVGIG as CDR2. Library prep was done by 5' RACE. TCRdb shows the sequencer as Illumina HiSeq 2500. The second PCR ran for about 6 to 11 cycles and used a J-beta primer mix along with a sample-barcoded 5' primer. A template-switch 5' adaptor carrying 12 random nucleotides introduced a unique molecular identifier onto each TCR beta cDNA molecule. Each sample yielded at least 2.5 million CDR3-containing paired-end reads. The Mint cDNA synthesis kit, primed by a TRBC-specific oligonucleotide, was used to synthesize first-strand cDNA from all RNA. All cDNA was treated with uracil-DNA glycosylase and then went through a first 18-cycle PCR with the universal primers M1SS and BC2_uni_R. In the paper's pipeline: Each sample was normalized by randomly selecting 1 million high-quality reads, each carrying a distinct molecular identifier. Reads sharing molecular identifiers were discarded rather than binned into consensus sequences. MiTCR, set to a Q25 quality threshold and the strictest error-elimination algorithm, was used for CDR3 identification, clonotype clustering and error correction. Lower-bound total TCR beta diversity was estimated with a nonparametric unseen species model using Euler transformation. Through fastp at Q25 and MiXCR, TCRdb rebuilt clones from the public reads, retaining in-frame beta chains. CDR3 protein duplicates are merged, each entry listing the most common genes and DNA. It is TCRdb's table, rather than the study itself, that gives the V and J calls and clone size. The sample table shows approximately 690,000 distinct CDR3 sequences, and roughly 41% are seen once. The biggest ten clones account for about 32% of the sample.

The chain couples TRBV30 to TRBJ1-6; TRBD1 is a weak D gene call, 6 bases matching. The receptor was isolated from a man older than 75 in good health. The sample comprised blood. The CDR3 sequence is CAWSSGENSPLHF. The nucleotides are TGTGCCTGGAGTTCAGGGGAGAATTCACCCCTCCACTTT. The entire variable domain, with the stretches around the CDR3 drawn from the reference TRBV30 and TRBJ1-6 proteins, is SQTIHQWPATLVQPVGSPLSLECTVEGTSNPNLYWYRQAAGRGLQLLFYSVGIGQISSEVPQNLSASRPQDRQFILSSKKLLLSDSGFYLCAWSSGENSPLHFGNGTRLTVT.